This TCR beta chain stems from a study of T cell responses to AZD1222 COVID-19 vaccine. Whole-study findings and limits: It was only after the peak T cell response that any repertoires were sampled.

As for this clone: Its antigen is undetermined.

The V and J ends lost 7 bases and 5 bases, in that order; junction bases with no gene match: 5. The length of the CDR3 is 13 residues. CDR1 MNHEY and CDR2 SVGAGI come from the germline V gene. Clones were read by immunoSEQ multiplex PCR, and TCRdb kept only the in-frame ones, dropping some. The sample lists 70,000 to 95,000 clones; around 93% were seen once. Material: peripheral blood, obtained 28 days after the second AZD1222 dose. The TCR sequence derives from an adult who received the AZD1222 COVID-19 vaccine. The chain employs TRBV6-5 and TRBJ1-2; 9 positions agree with TRBD1. CDR3 bases: TGTGCCAGCACTGCGGGACAGGGATATGGCTACACCTTC. Its protein is CASTAGQGYGYTF.